The 27 T cell receptor beta chains below come from one sample, sequenced in a study of T cell repertoires in cytomegalovirus infection. Antigens of these TCRs are unknown. One entry per CDR3 protein, called by TCRdb with MiXCR from the reads. This sample has 750,000 to 950,000 distinct CDR3 sequences, with 25% to 35% found just once. This specimen was cultured CD8+ T cells from PBMCs, taken from culture after CMV antigen stimulation. These receptors came from a human donor in good health (CMV status not recorded). Some clones in this sample may be carry-over from other donors' samples.

In regard to this clonotype: The conserved final phenylalanine or tryptophan is absent from the CDR3, which likely points to a read error. This chain joins TRBV6-6 and TRBJ2-2, with unresolved D. V was clipped by 0 bases and J by 3 bases, with 8 bases between them. The CDR3 spans 15 residues. Germline assignment: CDR1 MNHNY and CDR2 SVGAGI (reference sequence). This CDR3 is CASSYSGGYTGELFS. CDR3 nucleotides: TGTGCCAGCAGTTACTCTGGCGGATACACCGGGGAGCTGTTTTCT.

V and J are TRBV11-2 and TRBJ1-1; D remains unclear. Germline loops: CDR1 SGHAT, CDR2 FQNNGV. The V and J ends lost 3 bases and 0 bases respectively, with 14 bases between them. There are 16 residues in the CDR3. CDR3 DNA sequence: TGTGCCAGCAGCTTTTATTCTTCAACGGTGAACACTGAAGCTTTCTTT. Its protein is CASSFYSSTVNTEAFF. Based on the CDR3 plus reference TRBV11-2 and TRBJ1-1, the full variable domain is EAGVAQSPRYKIIEKRQSVAFWCNPISGHATLYWYQQILGQGPKLLIQFQNNGVVDDSQLPKDRFSAERLKGVDSTLKIQPAKLEDSAVYLCASSFYSSTVNTEAFFGQGTRLTVV.

This clonotype has a count of ten or more. The V call is TRBV7-8, the J call TRBJ2-3; TRBD2 aligns across 8 bases. With 5 bases clipped from V and 2 bases from J, the junction kept 9 bases outside the gene matches. Germline CDR1 is SGHVS and CDR2 is FQNEAQ. The CDR3 sequence is 16 residues long. CDR3 coding DNA: TGTGCCAGCAGCCCCGGGGTAGCGGGGTTCACAGATACGCAGTATTTT. This encodes CASSPGVAGFTDTQYF. Full variable domain (missing parts from reference TRBV7-8 and TRBJ2-3): GAGVSQSPRYKVAKRGQDVALRCDPISGHVSLFWYQQALGQGPEFLTYFQNEAQLDKSGLPSDRFFAERPEGSVSTLKIQRTQQEDSAVYLCASSPGVAGFTDTQYFGPGTRLTVL.

This clonotype was seen only once. The rearrangement uses TRBV6-6 and TRBJ2-1; no clear D. V was clipped by 7 bases and J by 8 bases, with 18 bases between them. The CDR3 runs 14 residues. CDR1 and CDR2 from the germline V gene are MNHNY and SVGAGI (reference sequence). CDR3 residues: CASNSAMRGDEQFF. Here the CDR3 DNA reads TGTGCCAGCAACAGCGCCATGCGAGGCGATGAGCAGTTCTTC.

This rearrangement joins TRBV6-1 to TRBJ1-1, with D maybe TRBD1 (6 bases). This CDR3 contains 15 residues. The ends were cut back, 3 bases at V and 4 bases at J, with 15 bases in the middle. From germline, CDR1 is MNHNS and CDR2 SASEGT. The CDR3 DNA sequence: TGTGCCAGCAGTGACACAGGGAGAGGCATCACTGAAGCTTTCTTT. Amino acids: CASSDTGRGITEAFF.

This chain connects TRBV24-1 to TRBJ1-2; TRBD1 is a possible D gene (6 bases). V dropped 4 bases and J dropped 8 bases, with 16 bases sitting between them. The CDR3 extends over 14 amino acids. The germline gives CDR1 KGHDR, CDR2 SFDVKD. The chain's CDR3 is CATSDTGTSYGYTF. As DNA, the CDR3 is TGTGCCACCAGTGACACCGGGACATCTTACGGCTACACCTTC.

This clonotype was recorded a few times. This rearrangement joins TRBV28 to TRBJ1-5, with D unclear. This CDR3 is built from 14 residues. The germline gives CDR1 MDHEN, CDR2 SYDVKM. Deletions cut 3 bases from V and 0 bases from J, with 6 bases between. CDR3 nucleotides: TGTGCCAGCAGTTTTCACGGTAGCAATCAGCCCCAGCATTTT. Protein sequence: CASSFHGSNQPQHF.

The chain employs TRBV6-1 and TRBJ2-7; D gene ambiguous. The germline V and J ends were trimmed by 1 base and 4 bases, with 5 bases remaining between them. The germline CDR1 and CDR2 sequences are MNHNS and SASEGT. This CDR3 is 12 amino acids long. CDR3 nucleotides: TGTGCCAGCAGTGAAGGACTGTACGAGCAGTACTTC. It translates to CASSEGLYEQYF.

V usage is TRBV5-6 and J usage is TRBJ1-1; a possible D gene is TRBD1 (5 bases). Germline V lookup: CDR1 SGHDT, CDR2 YYEEEE. This CDR3 contains 17 residues. Trimming removed 0 bases at V and 4 bases at J, with 19 bases between. The CDR3 DNA sequence: TGTGCCAGCAGCTTGGGTTTTGGTTCAGGAAGGGGCACTGAAGCTTTCTTT. It codes for CASSLGFGSGRGTEAFF.

This clonotype was detected only a few times. The rearrangement joins TRBV11-2 to TRBJ2-5; the D is unclear. The V and J ends lost 5 bases and 10 bases respectively, with 8 bases between them. This CDR3 has 10 amino acids. The germline gives CDR1 SGHAT, CDR2 FQNNGV. The CDR3 region is CASSGPIQYF. In DNA, the CDR3 is TGTGCCAGCAGCGGACCTATCCAGTACTTC.

This clonotype appeared a few times. The CDR3 spells CASSSTRSYEQYV. The CDR3 DNA sequence: TGTGCCAGCAGCTCCACTCGCTCCTACGAGCAGTACGTC. V is TRBV7-9 and J is TRBJ2-7; D is ambiguous. There are 13 residues in the CDR3. Between the trimmed V and J ends, which lost 4 bases and 0 bases, there was a span of 7 bases. Looked up from germline, CDR1 is SEHNR and CDR2 is FQNEAQ (reference sequence).

The V and J genes are TRBV15 and TRBJ2-4; no definite D call. V lost 3 bases and J lost 0, with 15 bases in between. The CDR3 is 17 residues long. From germline, CDR1 is LNHNV and CDR2 YYDKDF (reference sequence). CDR3 in DNA: TGTGCCACCAGCAGCTTCCATAATCCTGTAGCCAAAAACATTCAGTACTTC. This codes for CATSSFHNPVAKNIQYF.

This clonotype was counted ten times or more. The gene calls are TRBV7-6 and TRBJ1-1; no definite D call. V lost 1 base to trimming and J lost 0 bases, with 3 bases between them. Germline CDR1 SGHVS, CDR2 FNYEAQ. The CDR3 extends over 13 amino acids. The CDR3 region has the DNA TGTGCCAGCAGCTTAGTCATGAACACTGAAGCTTTCTTT. It codes for CASSLVMNTEAFF.

The rearrangement joins TRBV27 to TRBJ1-5; D may be TRBD1 (6 bases). Germline V gives CDR1 MNHEY, CDR2 SMNVEV (reference sequence). CDR3 length equals 14 residues. Trimming shortened V by 6 bases and J by 3 bases, and 12 bases separated the two germline ends. The CDR3: CASSASGVNQPQHF. CDR3 bases: TGTGCCAGCAGCGCCTCAGGGGTCAATCAGCCCCAGCATTTT.

The chain employs TRBV12-3 or TRBV12-4 and TRBJ2-1; tentative D call: TRBD1 (6 bases). With 3 bases removed from V and 7 bases from J, the gap between germline ends came to 7 bases. The CDR3 runs to 12 residues. The CDR3 sequence: CASSFQGNEQFF. CDR3 nucleotide sequence: TGTGCCAGCAGTTTTCAGGGGAATGAGCAGTTCTTC.

This clonotype was seen at least ten times. The chain couples TRBV7-2 to TRBJ2-5; D ambiguous. The germline gives CDR1 SGHTA, CDR2 FQGNSA. The germline V and J ends were trimmed by 5 bases and 2 bases, with 15 bases remaining between them. The CDR3 runs 15 residues. The CDR3 nucleotides read TGTGCCAGCAGCCCACACCGTGGCGTACAAGAGACCCAGTACTTC. Encoded protein: CASSPHRGVQETQYF.

A remark on this clonotype: Germline and junction disagree at one end, which may indicate a read error. This chain connects TRBV15 to TRBJ2-5; 7 bases fit TRBD1. Germline values: CDR1 LNHNV, CDR2 YYDKDF (reference sequence). The CDR3 spans 16 residues. CDR3 in amino acids: CATGRGQERGQETQYF. CDR3 in DNA: TGTGCCACCGGCAGAGGACAGGAACGGGGTCAAGAGACCCAGTACTTC.

This chain connects TRBV7-8 to TRBJ2-1; possibly TRBD2 for D (6 bases). The V end was cut by 10 bases, the J end by 8 bases, with 12 bases between. The CDR3 runs to 11 residues. CDR1 and CDR2 from the germline V gene are SGHVS and FQNEAQ. As DNA, the CDR3 is TGTGCCACTCGACTAGGGCATGAGCAGTTCTTC. This sequence encodes CATRLGHEQFF.

In nucleotides, the CDR3 is TGTGCCAGCAGCTTAGTGATGGGCCGGATTCCTGATCAGCCCCAGCATTTT. This encodes CASSLVMGRIPDQPQHF. This chain uses TRBV7-6 with TRBJ1-5; D is uncertain. CDR3 length: 17 amino acids. The germline gives CDR1 SGHVS, CDR2 FNYEAQ. V lost 1 base and J lost 5, with 18 bases in between.

The chain recombines TRBV7-8 with TRBJ2-1, with 10 bases matching TRBD2. Germline-derived CDR1 and CDR2 are SGHVS and FQNEAQ. V was clipped by 5 bases and J by 4 bases; unmatched bases: 5. CDR3 length: 15 amino acids. CDR3 nucleotides: TGTGCCAGCAGCCATACTAGCGGGGTGTACAATGAGCAGTTCTTC. Encoded protein: CASSHTSGVYNEQFF. Supplemented by reference TRBV7-8 and TRBJ2-1, the full variable domain reads GAGVSQSPRYKVAKRGQDVALRCDPISGHVSLFWYQQALGQGPEFLTYFQNEAQLDKSGLPSDRFFAERPEGSVSTLKIQRTQQEDSAVYLCASSHTSGVYNEQFFGPGTRLTVL.

This clonotype was counted a few times. This chain uses TRBV29-1 with TRBJ2-3, with TRBD1 matching 9 bases. Germline trimming cut 1 base from V and 1 base from J; bases unmatched to any gene: 6. Germline CDR1 and CDR2: SQVTM and ANQGSEA. CDR3 size: 16 residues. The CDR3 coding sequence is TGCAGCGTTGAAGGTCGGGACAGGGAGGGCACAGATACGCAGTATTTT. It encodes CSVEGRDREGTDTQYF.

The chain links TRBV7-6 to TRBJ2-1; 11 bases match TRBD2. Trimming took 5 bases from V and 7 from J; bases not matched to a gene: 7. The CDR3 totals 15 residues. From germline, CDR1 is SGHVS and CDR2 FNYEAQ. CDR3 sequence: CASSPEASGGNEQFF. DNA for the CDR3: TGTGCCAGCAGCCCCGAGGCTAGCGGGGGGAATGAGCAGTTCTTC.

This clonotype was seen many times. CDR3 loop: CASSPSLRQHRTDTQYF. CDR3 bases: TGTGCCAGCAGCCCTTCCCTGAGACAACACCGCACAGATACGCAGTATTTT. The chain employs TRBV7-3 and TRBJ2-3; D remains ambiguous. Trimming pared 5 bases from V and 1 base from J, leaving 19 bases between. This CDR3 comprises 17 residues. CDR1 SGHTA and CDR2 FQGTGA come from the germline V gene.

V and J are TRBV20-1 and TRBJ1-6; 7 positions match TRBD1. The CDR3 has 16 residues. The germline V gene has CDR1 DFQATT and CDR2 SNEGSKA (reference sequence). Trimming cost V 6 bases and J 2 bases; bases outside gene matches: 10. CDR3 in amino acids: CSAKRQGGPYNSPLHF. The CDR3 coding sequence is TGCAGTGCGAAGAGACAGGGCGGCCCCTATAATTCACCCCTCCACTTT.

This clonotype showed up just a few times. The gene calls are TRBV4-1 and TRBJ1-1; D not certain. The CDR3 contains 16 residues. Trimming pared 1 base from V and 2 bases from J, leaving 14 bases between. Germline CDR1 reads MGHRA; CDR2 reads YSYEKL. The CDR3 nucleotides read TGCGCCAGCAGCCAAGTGGGCTTAGAGATTAACACTGAAGCTTTCTTT. This gives the protein CASSQVGLEINTEAFF.

This clonotype is a singleton in its sample. V is TRBV9 and J is TRBJ2-5; TRBD2 aligns across 7 bases. Germline V lookup: CDR1 SGDLS, CDR2 YYNGEE. The CDR3 runs 15 residues. Germline trimming cut 2 bases from V and 2 bases from J; bases unmatched to any gene: 6. The CDR3 DNA reads TGTGCCAGCAGCGTTCTCGGGACTATTCAAGAGACCCAGTACTTC. Protein sequence: CASSVLGTIQETQYF.

This clonotype occurred many times. The rearrangement uses TRBV7-8 and TRBJ2-1; no reliable D call. This CDR3 has 13 residues. V was shortened by 3 bases and J by 8 bases, with 11 bases between the two germline ends. Germline loops: CDR1 SGHVS, CDR2 FQNEAQ. In DNA form, the CDR3 reads TGTGCCAGCAGCTTTGGGCTGTCCTATGAGCAGTTCTTC. This codes for CASSFGLSYEQFF. The full variable domain, rest sourced from reference TRBV7-8 and TRBJ2-1, is GAGVSQSPRYKVAKRGQDVALRCDPISGHVSLFWYQQALGQGPEFLTYFQNEAQLDKSGLPSDRFFAERPEGSVSTLKIQRTQQEDSAVYLCASSFGLSYEQFFGPGTRLTVL.